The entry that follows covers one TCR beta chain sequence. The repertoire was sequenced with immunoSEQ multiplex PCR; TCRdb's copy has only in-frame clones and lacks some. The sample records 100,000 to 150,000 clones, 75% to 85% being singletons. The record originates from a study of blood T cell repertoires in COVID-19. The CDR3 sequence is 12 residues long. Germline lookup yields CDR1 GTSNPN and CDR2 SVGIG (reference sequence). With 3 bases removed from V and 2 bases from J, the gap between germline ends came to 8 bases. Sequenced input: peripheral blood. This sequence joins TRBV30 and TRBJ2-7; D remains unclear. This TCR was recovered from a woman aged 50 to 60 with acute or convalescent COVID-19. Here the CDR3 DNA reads TGTGCCTGGAGCGACCGGGCCTACGAGCAGTACTTC. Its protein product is CAWSDRAYEQYF.